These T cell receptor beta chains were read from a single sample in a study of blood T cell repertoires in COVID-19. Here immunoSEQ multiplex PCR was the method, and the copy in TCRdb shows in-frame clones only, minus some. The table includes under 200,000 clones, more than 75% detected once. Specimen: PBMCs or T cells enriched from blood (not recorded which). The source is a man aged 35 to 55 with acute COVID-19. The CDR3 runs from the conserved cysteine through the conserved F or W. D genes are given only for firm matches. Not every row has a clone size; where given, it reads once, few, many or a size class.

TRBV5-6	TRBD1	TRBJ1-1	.	TGTGCCAGCAGCTTTGGGACAGGGCTGACTGAAGCTTTCTTT	CASSFGTGLTEAFF
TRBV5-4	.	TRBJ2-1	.	TGTGCCAGCAGCTTGGGCAGATCGCAGGGCCTCTTC	CASSLGRSQGLF
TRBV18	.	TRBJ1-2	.	TGTGCCAGCTCACCTTCTGGGGGGACGACAGAATTATATGGCTACACCTTC	CASSPSGGTTELYGYTF
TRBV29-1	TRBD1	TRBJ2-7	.	TGCAGCGTCTGGTTGACAGGGGTGTACGAGCAGTACTTC	CSVWLTGVYEQYF
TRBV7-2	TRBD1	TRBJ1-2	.	TGTGCCAGCAGCTTAGGACAGGGGGCGAGGTATGGCTACACCTTC	CASSLGQGARYGYTF
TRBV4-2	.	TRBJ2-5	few	TGTGCCAGCAGCCAAGAACGCCAGGGGAGCCAAGAGACCCAGTACTTC	CASSQERQGSQETQYF
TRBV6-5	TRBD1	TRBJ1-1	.	TGTGCCAGCAGGACATACGACACAGGGGTGACTGAAGCTTTCTTT	CASRTYDTGVTEAFF
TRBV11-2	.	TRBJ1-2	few	TGTGCCAGCAGCTTAGGGGCAGCCCTCTATGGCTACACCTTC	CASSLGAALYGYTF
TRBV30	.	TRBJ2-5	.	TGTGCCTGCCGCCCCGGGCAGGGGAGGGGAGAGACCCAGTACTTC	CACRPGQGRGETQYF
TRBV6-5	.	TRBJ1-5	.	TGTGCCAGCAGTTATCGGAGGAATCAGCCCCAGCATTTT	CASSYRRNQPQHF
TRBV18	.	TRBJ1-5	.	TGTGCCAGCTCAAGCCTCCGCAATCAGCCCCAGCATTTT	CASSSLRNQPQHF
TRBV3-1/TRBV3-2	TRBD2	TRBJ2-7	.	TGTGCCAGCAGCCAAGAAGGGACTAGCGGGAGCTCGTTTGGACACGAGCAGTACTTC	CASSQEGTSGSSFGHEQYF
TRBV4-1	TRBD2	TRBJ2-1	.	TGCGCCAGCAGCCAAGCTAGCGGGAGGTACAATGAGCAGTTCTTC	CASSQASGRYNEQFF
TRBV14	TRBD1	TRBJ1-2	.	TGTGCCAGCAGCCAATCAGGGGGATTCCGTGGCTACACCTTC	CASSQSGGFRGYTF
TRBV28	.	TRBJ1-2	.	TGTGCCAGCAGTTCCCCCATAGCGACCTATGGCTACACCTTC	CASSSPIATYGYTF
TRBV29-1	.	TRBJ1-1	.	TGCAGCACCGGGGGGTACGAGAACACTGAAGCTTTCTTT	CSTGGYENTEAFF
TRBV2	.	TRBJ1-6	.	TGTGCCAGCACCTGGACTACGAATTCACCCCTCCACTTT	CASTWTTNSPLHF
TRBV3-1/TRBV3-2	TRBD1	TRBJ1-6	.	TGTGCCAGCAGCCAAGCGACGGACAGGGGGGAGACCCTCCACTTT	CASSQATDRGETLHF
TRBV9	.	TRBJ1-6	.	TGTGCCAGCAGCGTAAGGGACTCCAGTTCACCCCTCCACTTT	CASSVRDSSSPLHF
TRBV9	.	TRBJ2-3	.	TGTGCCAGCAGCGCGGAGGGCCTAGGGGCAGATACGCAGTATTTT	CASSAEGLGADTQYF
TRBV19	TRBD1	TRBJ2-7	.	TGTGCCAGTAGAGACAGGGCCTACGAGCAGTACTTC	CASRDRAYEQYF
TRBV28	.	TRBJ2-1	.	TGTGCCGGCAGTTTCTTTCATGAGCAGTTCTTC	CAGSFFHEQFF
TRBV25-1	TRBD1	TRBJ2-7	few	TGTGCCAGTTCGGGACAGGGAGGGCACGAGCAGTACTTC	CASSGQGGHEQYF
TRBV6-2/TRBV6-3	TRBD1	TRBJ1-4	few	TGTGCCAGCAGTTTGACCGGGACAGGATCTGAAAAACTGTTTTTT	CASSLTGTGSEKLFF
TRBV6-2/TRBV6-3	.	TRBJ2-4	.	TGTGCCAGCAGTGGCCTGACTAATCCGAAAAACATTCAGTACTTC	CASSGLTNPKNIQYF
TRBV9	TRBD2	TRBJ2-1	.	TGTGCCAGCAGCGTAGGGGGACTAGCGGGAGGTGAGCAGTTCTTC	CASSVGGLAGGEQFF
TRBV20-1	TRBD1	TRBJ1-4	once	TGCAGTGCTAGTGTCCCGCGGGGACAGCGACACGAAAAACTGTTTTTT	CSASVPRGQRHEKLFF
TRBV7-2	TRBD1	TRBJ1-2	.	TGTGCCAGCAGCAACGTGACAGGGAACTATGGCTACACCTTC	CASSNVTGNYGYTF
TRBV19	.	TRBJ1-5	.	TGTGCCACCAGAAAACAACCTTTCCAGCCCCAGCATTTT	CATRKQPFQPQHF
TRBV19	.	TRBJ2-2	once	TGTGCCAGTAGTCCCCCAGGGGCCAGAACCGGGGAGCTGTTTTTT	CASSPPGARTGELFF
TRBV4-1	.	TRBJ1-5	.	TGCGCCAGCAGCCAATCTCCGCCGCAGGGCGGTCAGCCCCAGCATTTT	CASSQSPPQGGQPQHF
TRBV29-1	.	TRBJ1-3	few	TGCAGCGTTGACGTTTTAGACACCATATATTTT	CSVDVLDTIYF
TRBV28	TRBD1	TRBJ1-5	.	TGTGCCAGCAGTTTGATCCCTCCGGGACAGGGCGGTCAGCCCCAGCATTTT	CASSLIPPGQGGQPQHF
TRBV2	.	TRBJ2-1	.	TGTGCCAGCAGTGAAGGAACTGCTTTGGATGAGCAGTTCTTC	CASSEGTALDEQFF
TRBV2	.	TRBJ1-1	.	TGTGCCAGCAGTGACAGGCAGGGGAACACTGAAGCTTTCTTT	CASSDRQGNTEAFF
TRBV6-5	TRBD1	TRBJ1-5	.	TGTGCCAGTCGACCGACAGGGGCGAGCAATCAGCCCCAGCATTTT	CASRPTGASNQPQHF
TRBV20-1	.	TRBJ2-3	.	TGCAGTGCTAGTCCTAAGAGGCGGGACAGTTGCACAGATACGCAGTATTTT	CSASPKRRDSCTDTQYF
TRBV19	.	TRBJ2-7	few	TGTGCCAGTAGTATTGTATCGGGGATTCTCTACGAGCAGTACTTC	CASSIVSGILYEQYF
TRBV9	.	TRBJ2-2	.	TGTGCCAGCAGCTCGGGACTGGGCACCGGGGAGCTGTTTTTT	CASSSGLGTGELFF
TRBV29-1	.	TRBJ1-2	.	TGCAGCGTGGACGGGGGGCGCTTCTATGGCTACACCTTC	CSVDGGRFYGYTF
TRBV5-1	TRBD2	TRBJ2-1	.	TGCGCCAGCAGCTTCACTAGCGGGAGCACTGAGCAGTTCTTC	CASSFTSGSTEQFF
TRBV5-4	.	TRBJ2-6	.	TGTGCCAGCAGCCTGGACTATACTACTGGGGCCAACGTCCTGACTTTC	CASSLDYTTGANVLTF
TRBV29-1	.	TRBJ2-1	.	TGCAGCGCTGGGGGCGAACATGAGCAGTTCTTC	CSAGGEHEQFF
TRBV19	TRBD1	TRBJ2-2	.	TGTGCCAGTAGTTCCCCGGGACAGGTGAACACCGGGGAGCTGTTTTTT	CASSSPGQVNTGELFF
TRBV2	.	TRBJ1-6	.	TGTGCCAGCAGTGAAGAGAACTTGATTTCACCCCTCCACTTT	CASSEENLISPLHF
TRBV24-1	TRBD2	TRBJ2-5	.	TGTGCCACCAGTGACTCCCATTCGACTAGCGGGCAAGAGACCCAGTACTTC	CATSDSHSTSGQETQYF
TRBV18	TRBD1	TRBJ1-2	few	TGTGCCAGCTCACCAGCGGGGACAGAAGGCTATGGCTACACCTTC	CASSPAGTEGYGYTF
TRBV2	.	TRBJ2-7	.	TGTGCCAGCACCCAGGGGTACGAGCAGTACTTC	CASTQGYEQYF